This TCR beta chain derives from a study of T cells in Graves' hyperthyroidism and ophthalmopathy. General study findings and limits: Within blood appeared most thyroid clonotypes that had expanded above 0.001.

RNA transcripts were the template for amplifying TCR beta CDR3 regions. With the HTBI primer set, the TCR CDR3 went through a first round of RT-PCR. A single record per CDR3 protein comes from TCRdb applying MiXCR to the multiplex PCR reads. The data contain about 340,000 distinct CDR3 sequences, roughly 18% of them seen just once; the ten biggest clones take up 45% to 55%. The CDR3 consists of 16 residues. V lost 0 bases to trimming and J lost 4 bases, with 14 bases between them. Germline assignment: CDR1 SGHRS and CDR2 YFSETQ. Aged 18 to 65, the patients had hyperthyroidism that was newly diagnosed and had lasted under 2 months. Over 9 ml of fresh peripheral blood supplied the PBMCs. In its sample, this clonotype was seen a few times. Its antigen remains unidentified.

The receptor was derived from a woman aged 50 to 60 with Graves' hyperthyroidism. The sequenced material came from blood. The chain couples TRBV5-1 to TRBJ2-1, with D perhaps matching TRBD1 (5 bases). Here the CDR3 DNA reads TGCGCCAGCAGCTTGGATACAGGATGGGTTTACAATGAGCAGTTCTTC. This encodes CASSLDTGWVYNEQFF. The full variable domain, completed using reference TRBV5-1 and TRBJ2-1, is KAGVTQTPRYLIKTRGQQVTLSCSPISGHRSVSWYQQTPGQGLQFLFEYFSETQRNKGNFPGRFSGRQFSNSRSEMNVSTLELGDSALYLCASSLDTGWVYNEQFFGPGTRLTVL.